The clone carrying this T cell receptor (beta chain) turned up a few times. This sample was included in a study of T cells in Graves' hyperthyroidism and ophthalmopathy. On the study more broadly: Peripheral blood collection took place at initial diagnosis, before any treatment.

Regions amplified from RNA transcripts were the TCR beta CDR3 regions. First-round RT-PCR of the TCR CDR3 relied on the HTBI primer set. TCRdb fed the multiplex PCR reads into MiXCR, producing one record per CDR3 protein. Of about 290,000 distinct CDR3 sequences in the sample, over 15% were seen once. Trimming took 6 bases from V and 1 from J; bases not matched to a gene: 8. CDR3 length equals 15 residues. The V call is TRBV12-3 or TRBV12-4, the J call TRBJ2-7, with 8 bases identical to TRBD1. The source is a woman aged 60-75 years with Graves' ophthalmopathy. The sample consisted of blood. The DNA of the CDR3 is TGTGCCAGCAGGCAAGGACAGGGATTTTCCTACGAGCAGTACTTC. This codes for CASRQGQGFSYEQYF.